A single sample gave rise to the 27 T cell receptor beta chains below, sequenced in a study of blood T cell repertoires in COVID-19 (dated by TCRdb to 2018 to 2021). Libraries were prepared through the immunoSEQ multiplex PCR assay. The immuneACCESS repertoire file appears here via TCRdb, limited to in-frame rearrangements. These files lack a portion of the clones; in checked studies, under half of the deficit traces to unresolved V genes, and the cause of the others is not known. Here the sample has under 250,000 clones; approximately 90% occur a single time. The biggest ten clones account for 0.65% to 0.85% of the sample. The sample was peripheral blood. The receptors derive from a man aged 60 to 75 with COVID-19, enrolled during active disease.

The chain is built from TRBV6-2 or TRBV6-3 and TRBJ2-7; D is uncertain. Germline V lookup: CDR1 MNHEY, CDR2 SVGEGT. Trimming left V 2 bases short and J 1 base short, with 12 bases between. This CDR3 region has 15 residues. CDR3 loop: CASSYHPRVSYEQYF. The CDR3 DNA follows: TGTGCCAGCAGTTACCACCCCCGGGTTTCCTACGAGCAGTACTTC.

The chain carries TRBV7-3 and TRBJ2-1; D perhaps matches TRBD2 (6 bases). CDR3 length: 12 amino acids. Germline-derived CDR1 and CDR2 are SGHTA and FQGTGA. The V end lost 7 bases, the J end lost 7 bases, and 11 bases lay between the germline ends. CDR3: CASTQGGNEQFF. The CDR3 DNA follows: TGTGCCAGCACTCAGGGAGGAAATGAGCAGTTCTTC.

CDR3 region: CASSPVSATGRDQPQHF. Here the CDR3 DNA reads TGTGCCAGCTCACCTGTTTCGGCGACGGGGAGGGATCAGCCCCAGCATTTT. This rearrangement joins TRBV18 to TRBJ1-5; D uncertain. Germline values: CDR1 KGHSH, CDR2 LQKENI. The CDR3 totals 17 residues. Trimming cost V 3 bases and J 5 bases, with 20 bases left between them. Full variable domain (remainder filled in from reference TRBV18 and TRBJ1-5): NAGVMQNPRHLVRRRGQEARLRCSPMKGHSHVYWYRQLPEEGLKFMVYLQKENIIDESGMPKERFSAEFPKEGPSILRIQQVVRGDSAAYFCASSPVSATGRDQPQHFGDGTRLSIL.

This chain uses TRBV6-4 with TRBJ1-6; no reliable D call. This CDR3 comprises 14 residues. V lost 3 bases, J lost 7 bases, and 10 bases lay in between. The germline V gene encodes CDR1 MRHNA and CDR2 SNTAGT. The CDR3, as DNA: TGTGCCAGCAGTGAATTTCGGGGAAATTCACCCCTCCACTTT. Encoded protein: CASSEFRGNSPLHF.

The CDR3 coding sequence is TGTGCCAGCAGCGTCGGGACAGGGAACACTGAAGCTTTCTTT. Its protein product is CASSVGTGNTEAFF. The V call is TRBV9, the J call TRBJ1-1; 8 bases map to TRBD1. With 2 bases clipped from V and 1 base from J, the junction kept 1 base outside the gene matches. The germline CDR1 and CDR2 sequences are SGDLS and YYNGEE. CDR3 length: 14 amino acids. Together with reference TRBV9 and TRBJ1-1, the CDR3 gives the full variable domain: DSGVTQTPKHLITATGQRVTLRCSPRSGDLSVYWYQQSLDQGLQFLIQYYNGEERAKGNILERFSAQQFPDLHSELNLSSLELGDSALYFCASSVGTGNTEAFFGQGTRLTVV.

This chain links TRBV7-2 with TRBJ2-7; TRBD2 aligns across 7 bases. Germline values: CDR1 SGHTA, CDR2 FQGNSA. The CDR3 is 13 amino acids. V was clipped by 4 bases and J by 7 bases; unmatched bases: 7. In nucleotides, the CDR3 is TGTGCCAGCAGCTATGCGGGAGCGGGGGAGCAGTACTTC. It is translated as CASSYAGAGEQYF.

This rearrangement joins TRBV7-9 to TRBJ2-7, with D perhaps TRBD1 (6 bases). This CDR3 has 13 amino acids. Germline values: CDR1 SEHNR, CDR2 FQNEAQ (reference sequence). The germline V and J ends were trimmed by 5 bases and 7 bases, with 15 bases remaining between them. The CDR3 nucleotides are TGTGCCAGCAGCCCATGGACAGCCTGGGAGCAGTACTTC. Translated: CASSPWTAWEQYF.

The chain links TRBV12-3 or TRBV12-4 to TRBJ1-5; D remains unclear. Trimming cost V 5 bases and J 6 bases, with 8 bases left between them. The CDR3 length is 12 residues. The CDR3 nucleotides are TGTGCCAGCAGTCCCCGGGGTCAGCCCCAGCATTTT. It codes for CASSPRGQPQHF.

This chain links TRBV28 with TRBJ1-1, with 7 bases matching TRBD1. The germline gives CDR1 MDHEN, CDR2 SYDVKM. V was pared by 2 bases and J by 5 bases, with 5 bases of the junction left unmatched. This CDR3 has 14 residues. The CDR3 loop reads CASSLVRGATEAFF. In DNA, the CDR3 is TGTGCCAGCAGTTTAGTCAGGGGGGCAACTGAAGCTTTCTTT.

The chain links TRBV9 to TRBJ1-4; TRBD1 matches 9 bases. The V gene's germline CDR1 is SGDLS and CDR2 YYNGEE. This CDR3 contains 16 residues. V lost 2 bases and J lost 2; bases outside the gene matches: 4. CDR3 amino acids: CASSVGTGRTNEKLFF. The CDR3 DNA is TGTGCCAGCAGCGTCGGGACAGGGAGGACTAATGAAAAACTGTTTTTT.

This clone came up once. The rearrangement uses TRBV28 and TRBJ1-2; TRBD1 aligns across 8 bases. Germline CDR1 and CDR2: MDHEN and SYDVKM. Trimming cost V 6 bases and J 0 bases; bases outside gene matches: 0. The CDR3 has 13 amino acids. The CDR3 region has the DNA TGTGCCAGCAGGGACAGGGCTAACTATGGCTACACCTTC. Translation gives CASRDRANYGYTF.

This chain links TRBV6-5 with TRBJ1-3; 7 bases match TRBD1. Looked up from germline, CDR1 is MNHEY and CDR2 is SVGAGI. The trim removed 6 bases at V and 0 bases at J, leaving 5 bases unmatched. This CDR3 spans 15 amino acids. The CDR3 bases are TGTGCCAGCAGCTATGACAGGGCCTCTGGAAACACCATATATTTT. It yields the protein CASSYDRASGNTIYF.

Regarding this clone: Other DNA sequences of this sample code for an identical CDR3. This rearrangement joins TRBV7-3 to TRBJ2-1, with TRBD2 identical over 7 bases. CDR1 SGHTA and CDR2 FQGTGA come from the germline V gene. The V segment lost 5 bases and the J segment 4 bases; nucleotides outside the gene matches: 5. The CDR3 is 14 residues long. The CDR3 here is CASSLSGSYNEQFF. The CDR3 coding sequence is TGTGCCAGCAGCCTTAGCGGGTCGTACAATGAGCAGTTCTTC.

For the CDR3, the DNA is TGTGCCAGCAGCCTGGGTGGGCTAGCGAGCGATACGCAGTATTTT. Residues: CASSLGGLASDTQYF. The rearrangement joins TRBV3-1 (or the pseudogene TRBV3-2) to TRBJ2-3; weak D call: TRBD2 (6 bases). CDR3 size: 15 residues. Germline loops: CDR1 LGHDT, CDR2 YNNKEL (reference sequence). The germline V and J ends were trimmed by 4 bases and 6 bases, with 17 bases remaining between them.

In its sample, this clone was seen a few times. The rearrangement links TRBV2 to TRBJ2-7; unclear D gene. The germline V gene encodes CDR1 SNHLY and CDR2 FYNNEI. V lost 2 bases to trimming and J lost 0 bases, with 8 bases between them. The CDR3 is 14 amino acids. CDR3 in DNA: TGTGCCAGCAGTGAATTTGCGGTCTCCTACGAGCAGTACTTC. Translation gives CASSEFAVSYEQYF.

The gene calls are TRBV7-2 and TRBJ1-4, with D hard to call. This CDR3 region has 14 residues. V was shortened by 2 bases and J by 0 bases, with 4 bases between the two germline ends. CDR1 and CDR2 from the germline V gene are SGHTA and FQGNSA. The CDR3 region has the DNA TGTGCCAGCAGCTTATCTGCAACTAATGAAAAACTGTTTTTT. Protein sequence: CASSLSATNEKLFF.

V and J are TRBV7-2 and TRBJ1-6; no definite D call. V was cut by 1 base and J by 9 bases, with 10 bases left in between. From germline, CDR1 is SGHTA and CDR2 FQGNSA. The CDR3 loop spans 14 amino acids. The DNA of the CDR3 is TGTGCCAGCAGCTTAGTGGGCAGTGGTTCACCCCTCCACTTT. Residues: CASSLVGSGSPLHF.

This rearrangement joins TRBV4-3 to TRBJ1-1; maybe TRBD1 (5 bases). The length of the CDR3 is 19 residues. CDR1 is LGHNA and CDR2 is YSLEER in the germline V gene. The germline V and J ends were trimmed by 0 bases and 6 bases, with 26 bases remaining between them. The CDR3 here is CASSQDRVAWSADNSEAFF. The DNA for the CDR3 is TGCGCCAGCAGCCAAGATCGGGTTGCATGGTCGGCGGACAACTCTGAAGCTTTCTTT.

This clone was detected once. The chain has TRBV11-3 and TRBJ2-1; TRBD2 aligns across 10 bases. Trimming took 1 base from V and 7 from J; bases not matched to a gene: 4. Germline V gene data show CDR1 as SGHNT and CDR2 as YENEEA. CDR3 size: 15 residues. CDR3 in DNA: TGTGCCAGCAGCTTAGGGGGTAGCGGGAGGAATGAGCAGTTCTTC. Translated, it gives CASSLGGSGRNEQFF.

This clone was seen just once. The chain combines TRBV5-1 with TRBJ1-6; D uncertain. Per germline, CDR1 SGHRS and CDR2 YFSETQ. V lost 4 bases to trimming and J lost 7 bases, with 12 bases between them. The CDR3 extends over 14 amino acids. The DNA of the CDR3 is TGCGCCAGCAGCCCCGGGTCTGGAAATTCACCCCTCCACTTT. Encoded protein: CASSPGSGNSPLHF. The full variable domain, completed using reference TRBV5-1 and TRBJ1-6, is KAGVTQTPRYLIKTRGQQVTLSCSPISGHRSVSWYQQTPGQGLQFLFEYFSETQRNKGNFPGRFSGRQFSNSRSEMNVSTLELGDSALYLCASSPGSGNSPLHFGNGTRLTVT.

In DNA, the CDR3 is TGTGCCAGCAGCTATAACAGGGGGCATGGCTACACCTTC. Amino acids: CASSYNRGHGYTF. This chain joins TRBV9 and TRBJ1-2; 9 bases are a match to TRBD1. CDR1 and CDR2 (germline): SGDLS, YYNGEE. With 4 bases clipped from V and 6 bases from J, the junction kept 4 bases outside the gene matches. The CDR3 is 13 residues long.

The chain employs TRBV5-1 and TRBJ2-1; 8 bases line up with TRBD2. CDR3 length: 15 residues. The junction had 4 bases not matched to a gene; V was cut back by 2 bases and J by 3 bases. Germline-derived CDR1 and CDR2 are SGHRS and YFSETQ. The CDR3 loop reads CASSFSGGLYNEQFF. The CDR3 DNA sequence: TGCGCCAGCAGCTTCAGCGGGGGCCTCTACAATGAGCAGTTCTTC.

V usage is TRBV7-8 and J usage is TRBJ1-5, with D unclear. V was clipped by 2 bases and J by 3 bases, with 11 bases between them. The CDR3 contains 15 residues. Germline V gene data show CDR1 as SGHVS and CDR2 as FQNEAQ. The CDR3 sequence: CASSLYPVLNQPQHF. Here the CDR3 DNA reads TGTGCCAGCAGCTTATATCCTGTTCTCAATCAGCCCCAGCATTTT.

The chain has TRBV7-2 and TRBJ1-2; the D is unclear. Germline V lookup: CDR1 SGHTA, CDR2 FQGNSA. V lost 5 bases to trimming and J lost 5 bases, with 15 bases between them. The CDR3 is 14 amino acids. The DNA for the CDR3 is TGTGCCAGCAGCCCGGCCCGGGTAGTTTATGGCTACACCTTC. Amino acids: CASSPARVVYGYTF.

The chain uses TRBV30 and TRBJ1-2, with D perhaps TRBD1 (6 bases). Trimming shortened V by 7 bases and J by 7 bases, and 28 bases separated the two germline ends. Germline CDR1 and CDR2: GTSNPN and SVGIG (reference sequence). The CDR3 runs 16 residues. CDR3: CAYPVLGVGGAIGYTF. The CDR3 nucleotides read TGTGCCTATCCAGTACTCGGCGTTGGGGGGGCGATTGGCTACACCTTC.

This rearrangement joins TRBV27 to TRBJ2-1; 7 bases line up with TRBD1. The CDR3 consists of 14 residues. V shed 5 bases and J 4 bases; nucleotides not matched to a gene: 5. CDR1 is MNHEY and CDR2 is SMNVEV in the germline V gene (reference sequence). The CDR3 region has the DNA TGTGCCAGCAGTATCCGGGACAGTTACAATGAGCAGTTCTTC. Translation: CASSIRDSYNEQFF.

The chain uses TRBV7-9 and TRBJ1-6; TRBD1 matches 8 bases. The CDR3 has 16 amino acids. From germline, CDR1 is SEHNR and CDR2 FQNEAQ (reference sequence). V lost 1 base and J lost 7; bases outside the gene matches: 6. The CDR3 sequence is CASSLGRQGWNSPLHF. The CDR3 nucleotides are TGTGCCAGCAGCTTAGGGAGACAGGGGTGGAATTCACCCCTCCACTTT.